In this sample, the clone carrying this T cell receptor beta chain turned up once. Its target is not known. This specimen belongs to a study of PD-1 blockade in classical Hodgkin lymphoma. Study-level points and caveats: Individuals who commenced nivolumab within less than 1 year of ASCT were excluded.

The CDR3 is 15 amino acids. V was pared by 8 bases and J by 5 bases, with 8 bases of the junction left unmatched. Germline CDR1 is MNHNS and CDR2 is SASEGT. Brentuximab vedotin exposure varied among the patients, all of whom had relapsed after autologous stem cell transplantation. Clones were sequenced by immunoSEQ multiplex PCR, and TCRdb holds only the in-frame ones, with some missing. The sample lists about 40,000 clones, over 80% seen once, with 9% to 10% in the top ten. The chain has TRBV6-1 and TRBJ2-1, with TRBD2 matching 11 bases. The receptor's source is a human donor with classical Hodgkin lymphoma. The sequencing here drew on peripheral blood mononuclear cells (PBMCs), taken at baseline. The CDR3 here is CASGLLAGVHNEQFF. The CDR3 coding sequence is TGTGCCAGCGGCCTACTAGCGGGAGTGCACAATGAGCAGTTCTTC.